Listed below are T cell receptor beta chains from one sample, sequenced in a study of T cells in Graves' hyperthyroidism and ophthalmopathy. TCRdb re-called the multiplex PCR reads through MiXCR, storing one row per CDR3 protein. The data contain 360,000 or so distinct CDR3 sequences, 15% of them singletons. Sequencing was done on a sample of blood. Every receptor here comes from a woman aged 55-69 years with Graves' ophthalmopathy. Both conserved end residues are part of each CDR3. A D gene is named only where the DNA matches it firmly. Clone sizes are given selectively: once, few, many, or a class where the clone is expanded.

V	D	size	J	DNA	CDR3
TRBV27	TRBD1	many	TRBJ2-5	TGTGCCAGCAGTGTCAGGGGGCGAGAGACCCAGTACTTC	CASSVRGRETQYF
TRBV9	.	.	TRBJ1-5	TGTGCCAGCAGCGGCGACGAGGGGGGCAATCAGCCCCAGCATTTT	CASSGDEGGNQPQHF
TRBV5-8	TRBD1	few	TRBJ2-7	TGTGCCAGCAGCCCGGACAGGGGCGAGCAGTACTTC	CASSPDRGEQYF
TRBV6-1	.	.	TRBJ1-4	TGTGCCAGCACCCACACCGTAGATAGTGAAAAACTGTTTTTT	CASTHTVDSEKLFF
TRBV20-1	.	few	TRBJ1-5	TGCAGTGCTAGGGAAGCAAAAGGCAATCAGCCCCAGCATTTT	CSAREAKGNQPQHF
TRBV20-1	.	.	TRBJ2-1	TGCAGTCCCCGGAGCCTCCTGAGCTCCTACAATGAGCAGTTCTTC	CSPRSLLSSYNEQFF
TRBV7-2	.	few	TRBJ2-5	TGTGCCAGCAGCCCTTTTGGTATGGCGGGCGACTTC	CASSPFGMAGDF
TRBV7-2	TRBD2	many	TRBJ2-7	TGTGCCAGCAGCTTGTGGGCTAGCGGAGCCTCCTACGAGCAGTACTTC	CASSLWASGASYEQYF
TRBV5-1	.	few	TRBJ1-2	TGCGCCAGCAGCTTGGGCGGGGAAGTTGGCTACACCTTC	CASSLGGEVGYTF
TRBV20-1	.	many	TRBJ2-5	TGCAGTGCTAGAGATTTAAGAGGGGAAGAGACCCAGTACTTC	CSARDLRGEETQYF
TRBV19	.	.	TRBJ1-5	TGTGCCAGTAGTACGAATGGGGATCAGCCCCAGCATTTT	CASSTNGDQPQHF
TRBV30	TRBD2	once	TRBJ2-1	TGTGCCTGCTTCCGGGACTATCACAATGAGCAGTTCTTC	CACFRDYHNEQFF
TRBV5-6	.	.	TRBJ1-1	TGTGCCAGCAGCTTGCGGACCTTTAACACTGAAGCTTTCTTT	CASSLRTFNTEAFF
TRBV9	TRBD1	.	TRBJ2-1	TGTGCCAGCAGCGGATACAGGGGCGAAATCAACAATGAGCAGTTCTTC	CASSGYRGEINNEQFF
TRBV14	.	few	TRBJ1-1	TGTGCCAGCAGAGACATGAACACTGAAGCTTTCTTT	CASRDMNTEAFF
TRBV5-1	.	many	TRBJ2-7	TGCGCCAGCAGCTCGGAGGGCTTTGGCTCCTACGAGCAGTACTTC	CASSSEGFGSYEQYF
TRBV9	TRBD2	.	TRBJ2-1	TGTGCCAGCAGCCCACGGGGGGAGAGACGTGCTGAGCAGTTCTTC	CASSPRGERRAEQFF
TRBV11-3	.	.	TRBJ1-1	TGTGCCAGCAGCTTAGGTCGTCGGGACGGGAACACTGAAGCTTTCTTT	CASSLGRRDGNTEAFF
TRBV6-1	.	.	TRBJ2-7	TGTGCCAGCAGTGAACCTTTGGAATACCGGGAAAAAACCTACGAGCAGTACTTC	CASSEPLEYREKTYEQYF
TRBV10-1	.	.	TRBJ2-2	TGCGCCAGCAGTGAGGGTGCCGCCGACACCGGGGAGCTGTTTTTT	CASSEGAADTGELFF
TRBV12-3/TRBV12-4	.	many	TRBJ1-1	TGTGCCAGCAGTTTTCGAGGATTTTCTGAAGCTTTCTTT	CASSFRGFSEAFF
TRBV20-1	.	many	TRBJ1-5	TGCAGTGCCAACCGGCGGAGCAATCAGCCCCAGCATTTT	CSANRRSNQPQHF